A selection of T cell receptor beta chains follows, all from one sample in a study of blood T cell repertoires in COVID-19. The table came from immunoSEQ multiplex PCR; TCRdb's copy has only in-frame clones and leaves some out. The sample includes about 130,000 clones, approximately 86% of them seen just once. Sample: peripheral blood. These receptors were collected from a woman between 65 and 79 years old with COVID-19, enrolled during active disease. The CDR3 runs from the conserved cysteine through the conserved F or W. The order of the fields is CDR3 protein, CDR3 DNA, clone size, D gene, V gene, J gene. A D gene is named only where the DNA matches it firmly. Expanded clones get a size class; other rows say once, few or many, or leave the size out.

CASYRDRTYEQYF	TGTGCCAGTTACCGGGACAGAACCTACGAGCAGTACTTC	.	TRBD1	TRBV28	TRBJ2-7
CASSPRGDRATVEAFF	TGTGCCAGCAGCCCCCGAGGGGACAGGGCCACCGTTGAAGCTTTCTTT	few	TRBD1	TRBV9	TRBJ1-1
CASSSAGGGESPLHF	TGTGCCAGTAGTAGCGCCGGAGGGGGCGAATCACCCCTCCACTTT	.	TRBD1	TRBV19	TRBJ1-6
CASSYWGTGSGEQYF	TGTGCCAGCAGTTATTGGGGGACAGGGAGTGGTGAGCAGTACTTC	.	TRBD1	TRBV6-2/TRBV6-3	TRBJ2-7
CASSEGRNTGELFF	TGCGCCAGCAGTGAGGGGCGGAACACCGGGGAGCTGTTTTTT	.	.	TRBV10-1	TRBJ2-2
CASSSNRGGEQYF	TGTGCCAGCAGCTCGAACAGGGGCGGCGAGCAGTACTTC	once	TRBD1	TRBV11-3	TRBJ2-7
CASSLARTGGYTEAFF	TGTGCCAGCAGCTTAGCGCGGACAGGGGGCTACACTGAAGCTTTCTTT	once	TRBD1	TRBV7-9	TRBJ1-1
CASSVLAGGSSYNEQFF	TGTGCCAGCAGCGTACTAGCGGGGGGGAGCTCCTACAATGAGCAGTTCTTC	once	TRBD2	TRBV4-2	TRBJ2-1
CASSQIAGGSKDTQYF	TGTGCCAGCAGCCAAATAGCGGGGGGATCAAAAGATACGCAGTATTTT	.	TRBD2	TRBV5-5	TRBJ2-3
CSVDTSGALADTQYF	TGCAGCGTTGACACTAGCGGGGCCCTTGCTGATACGCAGTATTTT	.	TRBD2	TRBV29-1	TRBJ2-3
CASSPGQGEYEKLFF	TGTGCCAGCAGTCCAGGACAGGGGGAATATGAAAAACTGTTTTTT	.	TRBD1	TRBV28	TRBJ1-4
CASSLGPGQDFNTGELFF	TGTGCCAGCAGTTTAGGGCCGGGACAAGACTTCAACACCGGGGAGCTGTTTTTT	once	.	TRBV5-4	TRBJ2-2
CASSLGVYGYTF	TGTGCCAGCAGCTTAGGCGTCTATGGCTACACCTTC	.	.	TRBV11-2	TRBJ1-2
CASSESTQGALRANTEAFF	TGTGCCAGCAGCGAGTCGACACAGGGGGCGTTGAGAGCAAACACTGAAGCTTTCTTT	.	TRBD1	TRBV9	TRBJ1-1
CASSLAGQNTEAFF	TGTGCCAGCAGCTTGGCCGGACAAAACACTGAAGCTTTCTTT	.	.	TRBV5-5	TRBJ1-1
CASSIGTGVFYEQYF	TGTGCCAGTAGTATCGGGACAGGGGTTTTTTACGAGCAGTACTTC	.	TRBD1	TRBV19	TRBJ2-7
CASSSSSGTGAYQETQYF	TGTGCCAGCAGCTCCTCCTCCGGGACAGGGGCGTACCAAGAGACCCAGTACTTC	.	TRBD1	TRBV7-9	TRBJ2-5
CAISEISYNEQFF	TGCGCCATCTCGGAGATTTCCTACAATGAGCAGTTCTTC	.	.	TRBV10-2	TRBJ2-1
CASSMDRAQETQYF	TGTGCCAGCAGCATGGACAGAGCGCAAGAGACCCAGTACTTC	.	.	TRBV7-8	TRBJ2-5
CASSLRTEEAFF	TGTGCCAGCAGCTTGAGGACAGAAGAAGCTTTCTTT	.	.	TRBV5-5	TRBJ1-1
CASSWSRDRAGMDTEAFF	TGCGCCAGCAGCTGGTCCCGGGACAGGGCTGGGATGGATACTGAAGCTTTCTTT	.	TRBD1	TRBV5-1	TRBJ1-1
CATAVSGVGNSPLHF	TGTGCCACCGCAGTTTCCGGGGTCGGTAATTCACCCCTCCACTTT	.	.	TRBV10-3	TRBJ1-6
CAWRDNTGTANEKLFF	TGTGCCTGGAGAGATAATACCGGGACAGCTAATGAAAAACTGTTTTTT	once	TRBD1	TRBV30	TRBJ1-4
CAWSQGGETQYF	TGTGCCTGGAGTCAGGGTGGCGAGACCCAGTACTTC	.	.	TRBV30	TRBJ2-5
CASSLMVTSPYNEQFF	TGTGCCAGCAGCTTGATGGTAACTAGCCCCTACAATGAGCAGTTCTTC	.	.	TRBV5-4	TRBJ2-1
CASILQANTGELFF	TGTGCCAGCATACTACAGGCGAACACCGGGGAGCTGTTTTTT	.	.	TRBV2	TRBJ2-2
CASSLTGGPDTQYF	TGTGCCAGCAGTCTTACGGGGGGCCCAGATACGCAGTATTTT	few	.	TRBV28	TRBJ2-3
CASSLKTYRNEKLFF	TGTGCCAGCAGCCTAAAGACCTACAGGAATGAAAAACTGTTTTTT	few	.	TRBV6-5	TRBJ1-4
CAWRLGTSGSRQSSYNEQFF	TGTGCCTGGAGGCTAGGGACTAGCGGCTCTCGGCAGAGCTCCTACAATGAGCAGTTCTTC	few	TRBD2	TRBV30	TRBJ2-1
CASSFLQGIFYNEQFF	TGTGCCAGCAGCTTCCTCCAGGGGATTTTCTACAATGAGCAGTTCTTC	.	.	TRBV11-1	TRBJ2-1
CASSEVASGGDRPPDTQYF	TGTGCCAGCAGTGAAGTTGCTAGCGGGGGGGATCGTCCTCCAGATACGCAGTATTTT	.	TRBD2	TRBV2	TRBJ2-3
CASRQGFNGNQPQHF	TGTGCCAGTAGACAGGGATTTAACGGCAATCAGCCCCAGCATTTT	.	.	TRBV19	TRBJ1-5
CASSYPGTAATDTQYF	TGTGCCAGCAGCTACCCCGGGACAGCGGCAACAGATACGCAGTATTTT	.	TRBD1	TRBV5-4	TRBJ2-3
CSAPVVGAQYF	TGCAGTGCCCCAGTAGTGGGCGCGCAGTATTTT	few	.	TRBV20-1	TRBJ2-3
CASSDRGGGYTF	TGTGCCAGCAGCGACAGGGGGGGTGGCTACACCTTC	once	TRBD1	TRBV12-3/TRBV12-4	TRBJ1-2
CASTTSRGSYNTEAFF	TGTGCCAGCACCACTAGCCGGGGATCTTACAACACTGAAGCTTTCTTT	.	.	TRBV7-8	TRBJ1-1
CASRGRGNTGELFF	TGTGCCAGCAGAGGCAGGGGGAACACCGGGGAGCTGTTTTTT	.	.	TRBV2	TRBJ2-2
CASSVKGTGETQYF	TGTGCCAGCAGCGTAAAGGGTACAGGAGAGACCCAGTACTTC	.	.	TRBV9	TRBJ2-5
CASSGAATNEKLFF	TGTGCTAGCAGCGGGGCGGCAACTAATGAAAAACTGTTTTTT	.	.	TRBV6-2/TRBV6-3	TRBJ1-4
CASSLQPSTDTQYF	TGTGCCAGCAGCCTACAGCCGAGCACAGATACGCAGTATTTT	.	.	TRBV11-2	TRBJ2-3
CASSIGPRNTEAFF	TGTGCCAGTAGTATAGGTCCGCGGAACACTGAAGCTTTCTTT	.	.	TRBV19	TRBJ1-1
CAISEPDRGRGNTIYF	TGTGCCATCAGTGAGCCGGACAGGGGAAGAGGAAACACCATATATTTT	.	TRBD1	TRBV10-3	TRBJ1-3
CASSYPPGQGGEQYF	TGTGCCAGCAGTTACCCCCCAGGGCAAGGCGGCGAGCAGTACTTC	.	.	TRBV6-6	TRBJ2-7
CASRPPGQGSTDTQYF	TGTGCCAGTAGGCCCCCGGGACAGGGTTCCACAGATACGCAGTATTTT	.	TRBD1	TRBV19	TRBJ2-3
CASAAGGVSTDTQYF	TGTGCCAGCGCGGCGGGGGGGGTTAGCACAGATACGCAGTATTTT	once	TRBD2	TRBV27	TRBJ2-3
CASSLAFGGAGTPLHF	TGTGCCAGCAGCTTAGCGTTTGGGGGCGCTGGGACACCCCTCCACTTT	.	.	TRBV7-6	TRBJ1-6
CASSDSGRNTDTQYF	TGTGCCAGCAGCGATAGCGGGCGTAACACAGATACGCAGTATTTT	.	TRBD2	TRBV11-3	TRBJ2-3
CASHLNRNTEAFF	TGTGCCAGCCACCTAAATAGGAACACTGAAGCTTTCTTT	.	.	TRBV27	TRBJ1-1
CASSYPRQGRNQPQHF	TGTGCCAGCAGTTACCCGAGGCAAGGTCGCAATCAGCCCCAGCATTTT	.	.	TRBV6-2/TRBV6-3	TRBJ1-5
CASSFLAGGNIQYF	TGTGCCAGCAGTTTCCTGGCGGGGGGGAACATTCAGTACTTC	once	TRBD2	TRBV28	TRBJ2-4
CASSFQGSYNEQFF	TGTGCCAGCAGTTTTCAGGGCTCGTACAATGAGCAGTTCTTC	once	.	TRBV28	TRBJ2-1
CASSSPTGGSSPLHF	TGTGCCAGCAGTTCCCCGACAGGGGGTAGTTCACCCCTCCACTTT	once	TRBD1	TRBV28	TRBJ1-6
CASSLVTGSNTGELFF	TGTGCCAGCAGCTTAGTCACAGGGTCAAACACCGGGGAGCTGTTTTTT	once	.	TRBV7-2	TRBJ2-2
CAWSRIAEETQYF	TGTGCCTGGAGTCGGATAGCGGAAGAGACCCAGTACTTC	.	.	TRBV30	TRBJ2-5